Here is one TCR beta chain with its context. The antigen remains undetermined. This record comes from a study of shared clonotypes between healthy human individuals. Points from the study as a whole: Naive CD4 clonotype sharing across a few donors was around 5%. Sequencing depth was predicted to influence how clonotypes are shared among donors.

Terminally differentiated effector memory CD45RA+ cells were excluded by CCR7 positive selection of CD45RO-negative cells. Germline CDR1 reads SGDLS; CDR2 reads YYNGEE. Trimming removed 4 bases from V and 3 bases from J, with 21 bases in between. CDR3 size: 17 residues. In the authors' methods: Without quality scores, immunoSEQ junctional reads could not be filtered like full-length reads. Using immunoSEQ multiplex PCR, the repertoire was profiled, and TCRdb retains in-frame clones only, with some absent. The V and J calls and clone size are taken from that table; D and trimming were inferred from the DNA. This sample has hundreds of thousands of clones; 90% to 95% occur once, and the top ten carry approximately 25%.

Material for sequencing was naive CD8+ T cells sorted from blood. The sequence derives from a young man in good health. V usage is TRBV9 and J usage is TRBJ2-3, with D possibly matching TRBD2 (6 bases). The CDR3 DNA reads as TGTGCCAGCAGCCCCCGAATGGAGGGTCTAACGACAGATACGCAGTATTTT. Protein sequence: CASSPRMEGLTTDTQYF. Drawing the rest from reference TRBV9 and TRBJ2-3, the complete variable domain is DSGVTQTPKHLITATGQRVTLRCSPRSGDLSVYWYQQSLDQGLQFLIQYYNGEERAKGNILERFSAQQFPDLHSELNLSSLELGDSALYFCASSPRMEGLTTDTQYFGPGTRLTVL.